One sample yielded the 22 T cell receptor beta chains listed below, sequenced in a study of graft-versus-host responses after intestinal transplantation. Their specific antigens are unknown. Sequencing used immunoSEQ multiplex PCR; TCRdb keeps in-frame clones, though not all of them. The table records about 90,000 clones, roughly 93% of them present only once. The specimen was unstimulated CD4+ T cells sorted from spleen or lymph node cells, collected before transplant. The receptors derive from a human donor who was the organ donor for an intestinal transplant.

The chain uses TRBV7-2 and TRBJ1-1, with a possible D match to TRBD1 (6 bases). The CDR3 loop spans 14 amino acids. Trimming took 6 bases from V and 4 from J, leaving 15 bases between them. Looked up from germline, CDR1 is SGHTA and CDR2 is FQGNSA. Here the CDR3 DNA reads TGTGCCAGCAGACTATACAGGGAGAGCACTGAAGCTTTCTTT. As protein: CASRLYRESTEAFF. Complete variable domain (other parts from reference TRBV7-2 and TRBJ1-1): GAGVSQSPSNKVTEKGKDVELRCDPISGHTALYWYRQSLGQGLEFLIYFQGNSAPDKSGLPSDRFSAERTGGSVSTLTIQRTQQEDSAVYLCASRLYRESTEAFFGQGTRLTVV.

The V call is TRBV9, the J call TRBJ2-1; D gene ambiguous. Germline lookup yields CDR1 SGDLS and CDR2 YYNGEE. The CDR3 loop spans 16 amino acids. The V end lost 4 bases, the J end lost 2 bases, and 16 bases lay between the germline ends. Here the CDR3 reads CASSSYLAVAYNEQFF. The CDR3 DNA follows: TGTGCCAGCAGCTCTTACCTGGCAGTCGCCTACAATGAGCAGTTCTTC.

The genes are TRBV6-6 and TRBJ1-2, with a tentative D call TRBD1 (5 bases). The germline V gene has CDR1 MNHNY and CDR2 SVGAGI (reference sequence). With 8 bases removed from V and 6 bases from J, the gap between germline ends came to 19 bases. CDR3 length: 14 residues. CDR3 residues: CASDSPAGRDGYTF. DNA of the CDR3: TGTGCCAGCGATAGCCCGGCGGGGCGCGATGGCTACACCTTC.

V is TRBV6-1 and J is TRBJ1-2; TRBD1 matches 7 bases. Germline V gene lookup returns CDR1 MNHNS and CDR2 SASEGT. V lost 6 bases and J lost 8; bases outside the gene matches: 9. The CDR3 sequence is 13 residues long. DNA of the CDR3: TGTGCCAGCAGACTCCCACAGGGGAGCGGCTACACCTTC. Its translation is CASRLPQGSGYTF.

The V gene is TRBV10-3, the J gene TRBJ2-7; D remains ambiguous. Germline CDR1 and CDR2: ENHRY and SYGVKD. V gave up 6 bases and J gave up 3 bases, with 9 bases separating them. The CDR3 is 12 residues long. CDR3 residues: CAIRDDYYEQYF. The CDR3 nucleotides read TGTGCCATCAGGGACGATTACTACGAGCAGTACTTC.

The rearrangement uses TRBV18 and TRBJ1-5; D is perhaps TRBD1 (5 bases). Germline lookup yields CDR1 KGHSH and CDR2 LQKENI. The germline V and J ends were trimmed by 4 bases and 0 bases, with 13 bases remaining between them. CDR3 length equals 16 residues. CDR3 DNA sequence: TGTGCCAGCTCACTTGGGACGGCCTATAGCAATCAGCCCCAGCATTTT. It translates to CASSLGTAYSNQPQHF.

V usage is TRBV5-1 and J usage is TRBJ2-1, with TRBD2 identical over 9 bases. V lost 4 bases, J lost 6 bases, and 8 bases stayed unmatched. CDR1 SGHRS and CDR2 YFSETQ come from the germline V gene. This CDR3 has 15 amino acids. Here the CDR3 DNA reads TGCGCCAGCAGCCCCGGGACTAGCAGCGGCAATGAGCAGTTCTTC. This gives the protein CASSPGTSSGNEQFF. The whole variable domain, filled in from reference TRBV5-1 and TRBJ2-1, reads KAGVTQTPRYLIKTRGQQVTLSCSPISGHRSVSWYQQTPGQGLQFLFEYFSETQRNKGNFPGRFSGRQFSNSRSEMNVSTLELGDSALYLCASSPGTSSGNEQFFGPGTRLTVL.

The V gene is TRBV9, the J gene TRBJ1-3; D perhaps matches TRBD1 (6 bases). Trimming removed 5 bases from V and 1 base from J, with 16 bases in between. CDR3 size: 16 residues. Per the germline V gene, CDR1 is SGDLS and CDR2 is YYNGEE. Written as DNA, the CDR3 is TGTGCCAGCAGTCAACAGGGCAGTTTATCTGGAAACACCATATATTTT. Its translation is CASSQQGSLSGNTIYF.

The rearrangement joins TRBV9 to TRBJ1-3; D ambiguous. V was cut by 0 bases and J by 0 bases, with 13 bases left in between. The CDR3 is 17 amino acids. Germline lookup yields CDR1 SGDLS and CDR2 YYNGEE. The DNA for the CDR3 is TGTGCCAGCAGCGTAGGGGATACAGTTAGCTCTGGAAACACCATATATTTT. It specifies CASSVGDTVSSGNTIYF.

This chain uses TRBV29-1 with TRBJ1-1; D is unresolved. The V and J ends lost 2 bases and 8 bases respectively, with 9 bases between them. The CDR3 extends over 11 amino acids. From germline, CDR1 is SQVTM and CDR2 ANQGSEA. The CDR3 region has the DNA TGCAGCGTTGAATTCGCAGCCGAAGCTTTCTTT. It translates to CSVEFAAEAFF.

The chain recombines TRBV6-6 with TRBJ1-6; TRBD1 matches 8 bases. CDR1 and CDR2 from the germline V gene are MNHNY and SVGAGI (reference sequence). CDR3 size: 13 residues. Trimming removed 7 bases from V and 7 bases from J; junction bases left unmatched: 3. The CDR3 sequence: CASTGGQNSPLHF. Here the CDR3 DNA reads TGTGCCAGCACAGGGGGCCAGAATTCACCCCTCCACTTT.

The CDR3 bases are TGTGCCAGCAGTGGACAGGGACAGAGTTTGAACACTGAAGCTTTCTTT. Protein product: CASSGQGQSLNTEAFF. J is TRBJ1-1 and V is TRBV28; 8 bases match TRBD1. Germline-derived CDR1 and CDR2 are MDHEN and SYDVKM. After removal of 5 bases from V and 0 bases from J, the junction contained 8 bases not matched to a gene. The CDR3 runs 16 residues.

V and J are TRBV7-9 and TRBJ2-5, with D hard to call. Trimming pared 2 bases from V and 4 bases from J, leaving 11 bases between. In germline, CDR1 is SEHNR, CDR2 FQNEAQ (reference sequence). The CDR3 has 14 residues. The CDR3 bases are TGTGCCAGCAGCTTACAGGTAGTAGCAGAGACCCAGTACTTC. Its translation is CASSLQVVAETQYF. The full variable domain, in which reference TRBV7-9 and TRBJ2-5 provide the parts outside the CDR3, is DTGVSQNPRHKITKRGQNVTFRCDPISEHNRLYWYRQTLGQGPEFLTYFQNEAQLEKSRLLSDRFSAERPKGSFSTLEIQRTEQGDSAMYLCASSLQVVAETQYFGPGTRLLVL.

The genes are TRBV4-2 and TRBJ2-7; perhaps TRBD2 as D (6 bases). Germline CDR1 is LGHNA and CDR2 is YNFKEQ. Trimming pared 5 bases from V and 4 bases from J, leaving 12 bases between. This CDR3 comprises 13 residues. This CDR3 is CASSGPGRYEQYF. Here the CDR3 DNA reads TGTGCCAGCAGCGGACCGGGGAGGTACGAGCAGTACTTC.

This rearrangement joins TRBV7-8 to TRBJ2-5, with 7 positions matching TRBD1. Trimming at V came to 3 bases and at J to 5 bases, leaving 6 bases not matched to a gene. The length of the CDR3 is 14 residues. Germline V CDR1 and CDR2: SGHVS, FQNEAQ. This CDR3 reads CASSLDRLGETQYF. CDR3 sequence (DNA): TGTGCCAGCAGCTTGGACAGGCTAGGGGAGACCCAGTACTTC.

This chain connects TRBV4-1 to TRBJ2-7; possible D gene TRBD1, 5 bases. CDR1 MGHRA and CDR2 YSYEKL come from the germline V gene. V gave up 0 bases and J gave up 2 bases, with 17 bases separating them. The CDR3 runs 17 residues. This chain's CDR3 is CASSQDQSRQGPYEQYF. CDR3 bases: TGCGCCAGCAGCCAAGATCAATCGAGGCAGGGCCCCTACGAGCAGTACTTC.

The rearrangement uses TRBV28 and TRBJ2-1; D is undetermined. The germline V gene has CDR1 MDHEN and CDR2 SYDVKM. V lost 6 bases and J lost 3, with 21 bases in between. The CDR3 contains 17 residues. The CDR3 sequence is CASSLLLGSRNYNEQFF. In nucleotides, the CDR3 is TGTGCCAGCAGCCTTCTGCTAGGCTCCCGGAACTACAATGAGCAGTTCTTC.

The chain combines TRBV9 with TRBJ1-1; perhaps TRBD1 as D (6 bases). This CDR3 is built from 16 residues. V dropped 1 base and J dropped 1 base, with 14 bases sitting between them. In germline, CDR1 is SGDLS, CDR2 YYNGEE. CDR3 protein: CASSVPTGRWNTEAFF. The CDR3 DNA reads TGTGCCAGCAGCGTACCCACAGGGAGATGGAACACTGAAGCTTTCTTT.

The rearrangement links TRBV18 to TRBJ1-5, with 7 positions matching TRBD1. Per the germline V gene, CDR1 is KGHSH and CDR2 is LQKENI. J was trimmed by 11 bases and V by 6 bases; bases with no gene match: 16. This CDR3 has 15 amino acids. CDR3 in DNA: TGTGCCAGCTCCCCGACTCAAGGGGGCGAATCGTCCCAGCATTTT. Encoded protein: CASSPTQGGESSQHF.

V and J are TRBV9 and TRBJ2-1; D ambiguous. CDR3 size: 15 residues. Germline lookup yields CDR1 SGDLS and CDR2 YYNGEE. V shed 2 bases and J shed 9 bases, with 18 bases lying between them. DNA for the CDR3: TGTGCCAGCAGCGTTCGTGGGGAAGGTACGGGTGAGCAGTTCTTC. This gives the protein CASSVRGEGTGEQFF.

V is TRBV10-3 and J is TRBJ2-1; TRBD2 is a possible D gene (5 bases). In germline, CDR1 is ENHRY, CDR2 SYGVKD. The CDR3 loop spans 16 amino acids. V gave up 10 bases and J gave up 1 base, with 20 bases separating them. The CDR3 loop is CATGTPGNISYNEQFF. The CDR3 bases are TGTGCCACCGGAACACCGGGGAATATATCCTACAATGAGCAGTTCTTC.

The rearrangement uses TRBV5-1 and TRBJ2-2, with 10 bases aligning to TRBD1. From germline, CDR1 is SGHRS and CDR2 YFSETQ. The CDR3 has 17 residues. V shed 5 bases, J shed 3 bases, and the junction held 10 bases outside the gene matches. The CDR3 spells CASRPTGGGYDTGELFF. In DNA, the CDR3 is TGCGCCAGCAGGCCGACAGGGGGCGGTTATGACACCGGGGAGCTGTTTTTT.